This T cell receptor beta chain was sequenced in a study of blood T cell repertoires in COVID-19. Germline V gene data show CDR1 as MRHNA and CDR2 as SNTAGT. The V and J ends lost 4 bases and 1 base, in that order; junction bases with no gene match: 6. This CDR3 has 15 residues. Repertoires were generated with immunoSEQ multiplex PCR, while TCRdb's copy carries only in-frame clones and drops some. Of around 430,000 clones in the sample, 88% were seen once. The clonotype was recovered from a woman in her fifties or sixties with COVID-19, enrolled during active disease. Sequencing input: peripheral blood. This chain uses TRBV6-4 with TRBJ1-1; TRBD1 matches 7 bases. The CDR3 reads CASSAEGAGNTEAFF. The CDR3 DNA reads as TGTGCCAGCAGTGCCGAGGGGGCCGGGAACACTGAAGCTTTCTTT.